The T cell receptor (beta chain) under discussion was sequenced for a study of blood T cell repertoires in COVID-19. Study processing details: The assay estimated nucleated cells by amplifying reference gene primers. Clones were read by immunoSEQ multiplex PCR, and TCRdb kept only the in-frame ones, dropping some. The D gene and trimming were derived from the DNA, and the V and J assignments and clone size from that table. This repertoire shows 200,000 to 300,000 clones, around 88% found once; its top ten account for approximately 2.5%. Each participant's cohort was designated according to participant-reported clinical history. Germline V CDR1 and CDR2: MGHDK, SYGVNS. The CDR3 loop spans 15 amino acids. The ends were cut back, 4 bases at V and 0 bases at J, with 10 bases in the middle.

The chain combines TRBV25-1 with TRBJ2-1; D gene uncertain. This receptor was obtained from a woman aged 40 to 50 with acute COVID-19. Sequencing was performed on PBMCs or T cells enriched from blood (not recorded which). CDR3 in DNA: TGTGCCAGCAGTGGGCGGAAGAGCTCCTACAATGAGCAGTTCTTC. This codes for CASSGRKSSYNEQFF.